The clone carrying this T cell receptor beta chain was counted only a few times. Its target is not known. From the reads, TCRdb called clonotypes with MiXCR, one entry per CDR3 protein. The table has around 300,000 distinct CDR3 sequences, 20% to 25% seen once; the top ten hold roughly a fifth. Germline CDR1 and CDR2: SGHTA and FQGNSA. This CDR3 is 13 amino acids long. With 6 bases removed from V and 8 bases from J, the gap between germline ends came to 15 bases. These data are taken from a study of T cell repertoires in cytomegalovirus infection. Across the study: The authors relied on CMV epitopes, both recently identified HLA-C-restricted and well-studied HLA-B-restricted. Evidence of both CMV infection and a matching HLA type came from public TCR beta signatures.

Study findings and constraints: Carriers of CMV plus the relevant HLA were identified by cumulative public TCR beta family frequency.

Source: cultured PBMCs, taken from culture after CMV antigen stimulation. The chain has TRBV7-2 and TRBJ2-3; either TRBD1 or TRBD2 may supply D (5 bases each). This TCR was recovered from a human donor in good health (CMV status not recorded). Some clones in this sample may be carry-over from other donors' samples. This chain's CDR3 is CASSSSLGGTQYF. In nucleotides, the CDR3 is TGTGCCAGCAGTTCCTCCCTTGGGGGTACGCAGTATTTT.